This TCR beta chain was captured in a study of blood T cell repertoires in COVID-19. The CDR3 sequence is 14 residues long. The germline CDR1 and CDR2 sequences are SGHDN and FVKESK. The V gene lost 1 base and the J gene lost 7 bases, with 8 bases spanning the gap. Libraries were prepared by immunoSEQ multiplex PCR; TCRdb keeps only in-frame clonotypes and omits some of them. This table holds about 200,000 clones, 75% to 90% found once. This clone was observed a few times. The receptor was isolated from an elderly woman with COVID-19, enrolled during active disease. The V and J genes are TRBV14 and TRBJ1-6, with unresolved D. Sequencing input: peripheral blood. The CDR3, as DNA: TGTGCCAGCAGCCAAGTGGAGTGGAATTCACCCCTCCACTTT. Amino acids: CASSQVEWNSPLHF.